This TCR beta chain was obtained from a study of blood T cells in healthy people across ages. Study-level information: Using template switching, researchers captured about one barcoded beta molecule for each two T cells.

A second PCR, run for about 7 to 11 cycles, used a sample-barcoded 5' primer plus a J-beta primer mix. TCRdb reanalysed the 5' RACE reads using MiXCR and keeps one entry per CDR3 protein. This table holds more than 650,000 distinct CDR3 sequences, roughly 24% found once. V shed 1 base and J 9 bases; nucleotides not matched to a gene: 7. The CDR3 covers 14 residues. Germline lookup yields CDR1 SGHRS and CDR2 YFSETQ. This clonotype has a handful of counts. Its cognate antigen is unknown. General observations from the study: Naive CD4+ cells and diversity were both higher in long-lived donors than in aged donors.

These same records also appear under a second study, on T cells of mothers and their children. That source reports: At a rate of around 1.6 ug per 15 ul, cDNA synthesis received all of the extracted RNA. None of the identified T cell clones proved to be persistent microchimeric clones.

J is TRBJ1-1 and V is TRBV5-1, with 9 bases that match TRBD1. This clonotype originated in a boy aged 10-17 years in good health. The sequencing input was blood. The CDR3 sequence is CASSLTTGTGQAFF. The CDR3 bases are TGCGCCAGCAGCTTGACCACCGGGACAGGGCAAGCTTTCTTT.